The sequence of this T cell receptor beta chain was determined in a study of T-cell memory formation after mild COVID-19. Sample barcodes and UMIs were carried by the TCR alpha and TCR beta cDNA libraries that 5'RACE generated with constant-segment primers. TCRdb reprocessed the 5' RACE reads via MiXCR and lists one record per CDR3 protein. The sample holds about 340,000 distinct CDR3 sequences, 21% seen once. The clonotype was recovered from an adult woman who had mild COVID-19 (a few samples of this study predate the infection). Cell type and time point are not known. The sample was PBMCs or a T cell subset sorted from them (not recorded which).

The CDR3 protein is CASSLLGPDRAATEAFF. In DNA, the CDR3 is TGTGCCAGCAGTTTATTGGGCCCTGACAGGGCGGCCACTGAAGCTTTCTTT. This rearrangement joins TRBV12-3 or TRBV12-4 to TRBJ1-1; 7 bases match TRBD1. Trimming at V came to 2 bases and at J to 4 bases, leaving 13 bases not matched to a gene. The length of the CDR3 is 17 residues.